At least ten counts were recorded for the clone carrying this T cell receptor (beta chain). This specimen includes other DNA sequences encoding the same CDR3. Only one heparinised blood draw was taken per donor, and its volume averaged around 100 mL. The isolated RNA, all of it, was reverse transcribed, so expressed TCRB transcripts were what got sequenced. Profiling relied on immunoSEQ multiplex PCR, and the TCRdb table lists in-frame clones only, not all of them. The table shows around 290,000 clones, with about 8% occurring only once. The source of the sample is a study of beta chain features in type 1 diabetes. The germline CDR1 and CDR2 sequences are MDHEN and SYDVKM. V lost 6 bases and J lost 0, with 13 bases in between. CDR3 size: 15 residues.

The chain has TRBV28 and TRBJ2-3; D is ambiguous. This TCR came from a woman younger than 35 in good health. What was sequenced was central memory CD4+ T cells from blood. The CDR3: CASSLTPGSTDTQYF. The CDR3 DNA follows: TGTGCCAGCAGCCTAACCCCAGGAAGCACAGATACGCAGTATTTT.